The next 2 T cell receptor beta chains were all read from a single sample in a study of blood T cells in healthy people across ages. Through a sample-barcoded 5' primer and a J-beta primer mix, a second PCR was run for about 6 to 11 cycles. MiXCR, applied by TCRdb to the 5' RACE reads, yields one record per CDR3 protein. The sample yields about 1,500,000 distinct CDR3 sequences, over 25% seen once. The sequenced sample consisted of blood. The source of these receptors is a woman in her twenties or thirties in good health.

The chain joins TRBV6-5 to TRBJ2-1, with 9 bases that match TRBD2. The J call may be mistaken, given a closer DNA end match to TRBJ2-7. The CDR3 runs 18 residues. Germline CDR1 and CDR2: MNHEY and SVGAGI. The CDR3 coding sequence is TGTGCCAGCAGTTACTTGCGGGAGGGGAAAAGCTCCTACAATGAGCAGTACTTC. Amino acids: CASSYLREGKSSYNEQYF.

This clonotype was seen a few times. The rearrangement joins TRBV12-3 or TRBV12-4 to TRBJ2-1, with D uncertain. V was trimmed by 2 bases and J by 7 bases, leaving 9 bases between them. The CDR3 is made up of 13 amino acids. The CDR3, as DNA: TGTGCCAGCAGTTTACCCCTGCCAAATGAGCAGTTCTTC. This translates into CASSLPLPNEQFF.